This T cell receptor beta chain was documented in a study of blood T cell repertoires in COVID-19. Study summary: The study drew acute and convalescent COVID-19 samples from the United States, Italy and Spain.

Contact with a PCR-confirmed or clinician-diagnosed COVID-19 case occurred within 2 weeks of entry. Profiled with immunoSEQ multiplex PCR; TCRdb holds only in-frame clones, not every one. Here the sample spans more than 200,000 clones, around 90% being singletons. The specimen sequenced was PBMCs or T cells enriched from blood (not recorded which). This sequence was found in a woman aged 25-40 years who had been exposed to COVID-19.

The CDR3 region has the DNA TGTGCCAGCAACCACCTAGCCTATGGCTACACCTTC. Residues: CASNHLAYGYTF. This chain joins TRBV28 and TRBJ1-2; D remains unclear. Trimming removed 7 bases from V and 4 bases from J, with 10 bases in between. Germline lookup yields CDR1 MDHEN and CDR2 SYDVKM. The CDR3 is 12 residues long.